This T cell receptor (beta chain) was identified during a study of glioma-infiltrating T cells. The iRepertoire nested amplicon-rescue multiplex PCR amplified TCR alpha and beta CDR3s from RNA. From the multiplex PCR reads, TCRdb called clonotypes with MiXCR, one entry per CDR3 protein. This sample carries about 210,000 distinct CDR3 sequences, around 30% of them seen once, and the ten largest clones take 20% to 25%. Study-wide points: Above-expected tissue-blood divergence occurred in all gliomas, most in low-grade ones. CDR3 overlap between tissue and blood was very small.

Trimming pared 5 bases from V and 6 bases from J, leaving 20 bases between. The CDR3 is 16 residues long. Germline V gene lookup returns CDR1 LNHDA and CDR2 SQIVND (reference sequence). The sample holds many counts of this clonotype. Antigen specificity is unknown. This chain links TRBV19 with TRBJ2-1; a weak D match, TRBD2 (6 bases). Sequencing was performed on glioma tissue, nonneoplastic brain tissue, or PBMCs (not recorded which). This clonotype was sampled from a human donor with low-grade glioma or glioblastoma, undergoing nonglioma brain surgery, or in good health (not recorded which). CDR3 in DNA: TGTGCCAGTAGTCCGCCGACTAGTGGGGCCATCAATGAGCAGTTCTTC. Protein product: CASSPPTSGAINEQFF.